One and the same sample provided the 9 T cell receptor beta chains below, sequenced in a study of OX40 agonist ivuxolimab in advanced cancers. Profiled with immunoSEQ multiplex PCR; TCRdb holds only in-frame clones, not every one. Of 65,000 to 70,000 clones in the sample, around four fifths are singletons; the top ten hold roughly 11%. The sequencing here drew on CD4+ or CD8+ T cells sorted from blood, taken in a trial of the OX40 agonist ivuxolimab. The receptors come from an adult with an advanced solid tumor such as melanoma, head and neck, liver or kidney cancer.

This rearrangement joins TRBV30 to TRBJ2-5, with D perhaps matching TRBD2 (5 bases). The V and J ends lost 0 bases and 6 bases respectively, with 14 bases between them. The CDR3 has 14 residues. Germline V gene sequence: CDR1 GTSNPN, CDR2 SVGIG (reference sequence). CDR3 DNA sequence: TGTGCCTGGAGTGTAGGAGCAGCGGTGAAGACCCAGTACTTC. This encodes CAWSVGAAVKTQYF.

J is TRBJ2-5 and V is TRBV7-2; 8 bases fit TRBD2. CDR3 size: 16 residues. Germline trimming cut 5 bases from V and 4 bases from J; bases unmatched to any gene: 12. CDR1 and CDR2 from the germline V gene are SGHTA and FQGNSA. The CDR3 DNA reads TGTGCCAGCAGCCCTTTAGGAGCGGGAGTTAGAGAGACCCAGTACTTC. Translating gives CASSPLGAGVRETQYF.

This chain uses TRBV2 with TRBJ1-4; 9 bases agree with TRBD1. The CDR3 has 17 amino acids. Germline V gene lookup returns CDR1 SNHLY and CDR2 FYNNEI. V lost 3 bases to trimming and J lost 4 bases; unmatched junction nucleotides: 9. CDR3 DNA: TGTGCCAGCAGTGATGTGGGGACAGGGTCGTTTAATGAAAAACTGTTTTTT. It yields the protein CASSDVGTGSFNEKLFF.

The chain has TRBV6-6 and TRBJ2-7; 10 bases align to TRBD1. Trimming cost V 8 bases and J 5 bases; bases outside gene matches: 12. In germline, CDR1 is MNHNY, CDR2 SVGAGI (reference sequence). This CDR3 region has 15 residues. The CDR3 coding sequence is TGTGCCAGCTCGACACTGGGACAGGGGAAAGACGAGCAGTACTTC. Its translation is CASSTLGQGKDEQYF.

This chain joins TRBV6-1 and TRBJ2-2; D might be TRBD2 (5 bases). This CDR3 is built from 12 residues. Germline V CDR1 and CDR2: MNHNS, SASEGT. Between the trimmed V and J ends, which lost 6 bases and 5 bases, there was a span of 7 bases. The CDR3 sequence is CASRRVTGELFF. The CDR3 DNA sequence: TGTGCCAGCAGGAGGGTAACCGGGGAGCTGTTTTTT.

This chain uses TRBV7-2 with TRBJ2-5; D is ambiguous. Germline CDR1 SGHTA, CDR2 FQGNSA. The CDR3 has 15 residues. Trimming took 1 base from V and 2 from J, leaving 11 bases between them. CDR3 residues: CASSLGAAFQETQYF. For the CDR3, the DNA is TGTGCCAGCAGCTTAGGGGCGGCATTTCAAGAGACCCAGTACTTC.

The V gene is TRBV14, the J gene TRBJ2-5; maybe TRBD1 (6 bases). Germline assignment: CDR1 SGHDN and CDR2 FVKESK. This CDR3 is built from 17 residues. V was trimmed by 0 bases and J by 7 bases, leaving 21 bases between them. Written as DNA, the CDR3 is TGTGCCAGCAGCCAAGACCAGCCAGGGGCACGACGAGCGACCCAGTACTTC. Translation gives CASSQDQPGARRATQYF.

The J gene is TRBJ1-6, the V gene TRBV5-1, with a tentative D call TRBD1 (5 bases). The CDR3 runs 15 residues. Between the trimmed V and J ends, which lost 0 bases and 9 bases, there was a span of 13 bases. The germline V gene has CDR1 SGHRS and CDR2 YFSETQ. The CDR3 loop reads CASSLEGFGSSPLHF. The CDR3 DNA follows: TGCGCCAGCAGCTTGGAGGGGTTCGGCAGTTCACCCCTCCACTTT.

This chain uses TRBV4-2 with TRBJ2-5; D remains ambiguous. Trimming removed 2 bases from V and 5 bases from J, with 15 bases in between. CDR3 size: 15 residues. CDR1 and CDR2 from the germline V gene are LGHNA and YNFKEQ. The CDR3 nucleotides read TGTGCCAGCAGCCAAACAACTCAGGTGGGGGAGACCCAGTACTTC. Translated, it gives CASSQTTQVGETQYF.